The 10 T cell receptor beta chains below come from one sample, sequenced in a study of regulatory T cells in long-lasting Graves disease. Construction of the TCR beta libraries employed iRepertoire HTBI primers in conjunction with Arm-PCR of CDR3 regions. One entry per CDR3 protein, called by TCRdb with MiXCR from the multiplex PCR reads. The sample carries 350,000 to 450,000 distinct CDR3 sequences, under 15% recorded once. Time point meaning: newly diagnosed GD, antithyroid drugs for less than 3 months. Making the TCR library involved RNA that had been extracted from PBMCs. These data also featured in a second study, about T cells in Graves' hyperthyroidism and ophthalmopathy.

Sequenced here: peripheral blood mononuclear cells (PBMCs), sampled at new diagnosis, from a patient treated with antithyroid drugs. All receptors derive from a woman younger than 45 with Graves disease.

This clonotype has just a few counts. For the CDR3, the DNA is TGTGCCAGCAGCCAAGGACGGGTGGAGACCCAGTACTTC. As protein: CASSQGRVETQYF. This sequence joins TRBV14 and TRBJ2-5, with unresolved D. The CDR3 extends over 13 amino acids. V was pared by 1 base and J by 5 bases, with 8 bases between. The germline gives CDR1 SGHDN, CDR2 FVKESK. The complete variable domain, with remaining parts taken from reference TRBV14 and TRBJ2-5, reads EAGVTQFPSHSVIEKGQTVTLRCDPISGHDNLYWYRRVMGKEIKFLLHFVKESKQDESGMPNNRFLAERTGGTYSTLKVQPAELEDSGVYFCASSQGRVETQYFGPGTRLLVL.

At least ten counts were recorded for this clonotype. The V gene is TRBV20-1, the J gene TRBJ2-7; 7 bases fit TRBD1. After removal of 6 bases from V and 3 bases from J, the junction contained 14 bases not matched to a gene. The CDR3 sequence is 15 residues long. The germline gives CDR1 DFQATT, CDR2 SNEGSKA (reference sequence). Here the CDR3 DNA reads TGCAGTGCCCCCCTCCCCGGGACAGTAGACTACGAGCAGTACTTC. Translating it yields CSAPLPGTVDYEQYF.

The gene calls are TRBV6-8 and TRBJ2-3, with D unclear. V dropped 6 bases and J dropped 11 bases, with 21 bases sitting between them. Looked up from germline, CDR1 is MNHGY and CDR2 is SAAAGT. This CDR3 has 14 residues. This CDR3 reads CASSLLGILTWQYF. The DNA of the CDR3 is TGTGCCAGCAGCCTGTTGGGGATTCTAACGTGGCAGTATTTT.

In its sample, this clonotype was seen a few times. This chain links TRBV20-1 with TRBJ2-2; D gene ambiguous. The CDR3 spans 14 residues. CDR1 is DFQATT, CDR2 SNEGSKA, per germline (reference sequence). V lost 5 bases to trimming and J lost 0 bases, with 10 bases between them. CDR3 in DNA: TGCAGTGCTCCCTACCCTACGAACACCGGGGAGCTGTTTTTT. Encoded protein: CSAPYPTNTGELFF.

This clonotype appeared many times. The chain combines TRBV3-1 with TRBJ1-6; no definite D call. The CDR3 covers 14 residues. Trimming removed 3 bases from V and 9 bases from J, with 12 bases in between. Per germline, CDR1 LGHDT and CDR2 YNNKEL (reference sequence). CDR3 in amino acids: CASSHPASGSPLHF. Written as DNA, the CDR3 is TGTGCCAGCAGCCACCCGGCGTCGGGTTCACCCCTCCACTTT.

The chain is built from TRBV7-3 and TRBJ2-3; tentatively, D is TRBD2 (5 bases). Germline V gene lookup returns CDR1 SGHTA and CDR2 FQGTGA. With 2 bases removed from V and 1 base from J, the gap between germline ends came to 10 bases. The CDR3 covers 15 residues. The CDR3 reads CASSLGESGTDTQYF. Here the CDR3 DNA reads TGTGCCAGCAGCTTAGGGGAGAGTGGCACAGATACGCAGTATTTT.

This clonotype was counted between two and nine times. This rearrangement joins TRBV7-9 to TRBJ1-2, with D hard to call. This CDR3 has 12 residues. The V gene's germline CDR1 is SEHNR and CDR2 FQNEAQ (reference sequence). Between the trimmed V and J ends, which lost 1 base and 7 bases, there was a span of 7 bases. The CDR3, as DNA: TGTGCCAGCAGCTTAGGGTCCCCTGGCTACACCTTC. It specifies CASSLGSPGYTF.

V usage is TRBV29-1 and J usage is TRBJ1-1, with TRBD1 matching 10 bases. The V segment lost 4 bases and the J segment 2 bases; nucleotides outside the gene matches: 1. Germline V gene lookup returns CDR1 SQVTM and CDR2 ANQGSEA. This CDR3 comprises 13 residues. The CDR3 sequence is CSVGDRGNTEAFF. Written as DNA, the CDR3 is TGCAGCGTTGGGGACAGGGGTAACACTGAAGCTTTCTTT.

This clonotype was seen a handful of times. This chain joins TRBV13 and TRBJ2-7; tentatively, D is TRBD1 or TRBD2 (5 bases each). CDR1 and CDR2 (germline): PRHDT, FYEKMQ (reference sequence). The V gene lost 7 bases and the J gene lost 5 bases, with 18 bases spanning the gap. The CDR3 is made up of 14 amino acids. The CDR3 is CASTEGGRAHEQYF. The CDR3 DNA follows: TGTGCCAGCACCGAAGGAGGCAGGGCCCACGAGCAGTACTTC.

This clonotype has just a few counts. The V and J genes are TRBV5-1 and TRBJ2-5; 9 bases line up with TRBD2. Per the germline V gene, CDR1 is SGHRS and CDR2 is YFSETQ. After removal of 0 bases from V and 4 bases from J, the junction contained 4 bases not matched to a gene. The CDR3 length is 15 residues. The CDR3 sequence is CASSLDAGGGETQYF. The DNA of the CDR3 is TGCGCCAGCAGCTTGGACGCGGGAGGGGGAGAGACCCAGTACTTC.